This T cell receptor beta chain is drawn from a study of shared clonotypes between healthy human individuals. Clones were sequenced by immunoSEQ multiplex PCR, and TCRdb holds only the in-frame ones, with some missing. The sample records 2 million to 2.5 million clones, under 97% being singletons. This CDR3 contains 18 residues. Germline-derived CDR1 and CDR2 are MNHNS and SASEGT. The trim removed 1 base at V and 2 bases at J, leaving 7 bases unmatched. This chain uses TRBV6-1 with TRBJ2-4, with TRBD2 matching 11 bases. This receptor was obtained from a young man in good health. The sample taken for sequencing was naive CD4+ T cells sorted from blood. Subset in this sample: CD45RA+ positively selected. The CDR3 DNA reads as TGTGCCAGCAGTGAAGTGGTAGCGGGGGGGCCGACCAAAAACATTCAGTACTTC. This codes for CASSEVVAGGPTKNIQYF.